This entry lists 31 T cell receptor beta chains sequenced from one sample in a study of blood T cell repertoires in COVID-19. Clones were sequenced by immunoSEQ multiplex PCR, and TCRdb holds only the in-frame ones, with some missing. The table shows roughly 100,000 clones, with 70% to 90% occurring only once. Sample: peripheral blood. The receptors were sampled from a woman aged 55-70 years with acute or convalescent COVID-19.

The V gene is TRBV3-1 (or the pseudogene TRBV3-2), the J gene TRBJ2-1; 7 bases align to TRBD2. CDR3 length: 14 residues. CDR1 LGHDT and CDR2 YNNKEL come from the germline V gene (reference sequence). V dropped 7 bases and J dropped 4; count of bases not matched to a gene: 7. CDR3 in DNA: TGTGCCAGCAAACGAAGCGGGGATTACAATGAGCAGTTCTTC. It codes for CASKRSGDYNEQFF.

CDR3 loop: CASSMTGSYGYTF. CDR3 coding DNA: TGTGCCAGCAGCATGACAGGGAGCTATGGCTACACCTTC. The genes are TRBV6-2 or TRBV6-3 and TRBJ1-2, with 7 bases matching TRBD1. CDR3 length: 13 residues. The trim removed 6 bases at V and 4 bases at J, leaving 5 bases unmatched. CDR1 and CDR2 (germline): MNHEY, SVGEGT.

This clone has just a few counts. CDR3 loop: CASSLGAYEQYF. The CDR3 DNA reads TGTGCCAGCAGCTTAGGAGCTTACGAGCAGTACTTC. The gene calls are TRBV7-9 and TRBJ2-7, with D unclear. The CDR3 totals 12 residues. Germline V gene lookup returns CDR1 SEHNR and CDR2 FQNEAQ (reference sequence). Trimming shortened V by 1 base and J by 4 bases, and 5 bases separated the two germline ends.

The chain carries TRBV2 and TRBJ1-5, with D tentatively TRBD1 (6 bases). Germline-derived CDR1 and CDR2 are SNHLY and FYNNEI. The CDR3 is 15 residues long. Trimming pared 4 bases from V and 0 bases from J, leaving 10 bases between. The CDR3 here is CASSAQGNSNQPQHF. CDR3 sequence (DNA): TGTGCCAGCAGTGCTCAGGGGAATAGCAATCAGCCCCAGCATTTT.

The chain is built from TRBV18 and TRBJ2-7; 7 nucleotides agree with TRBD1. V shed 1 base, J shed 0 bases, and the junction held 0 bases outside the gene matches. Germline CDR1 is KGHSH and CDR2 is LQKENI. CDR3 length: 14 residues. This CDR3 is CASSPRDSSYEQYV. In DNA form, the CDR3 reads TGTGCCAGCTCACCACGGGACAGCTCCTACGAGCAGTACGTC.

The V gene is TRBV5-1, the J gene TRBJ2-1, with D perhaps TRBD2 (6 bases). The V gene lost 7 bases and the J gene lost 6 bases, with 20 bases spanning the gap. This CDR3 spans 15 amino acids. In germline, CDR1 is SGHRS, CDR2 YFSETQ. CDR3 region: CASSAAGITSNEQFF. The CDR3 bases are TGCGCCAGCTCCGCGGCGGGGATAACGAGCAATGAGCAGTTCTTC.

The chain is built from TRBV2 and TRBJ1-5; D perhaps matches TRBD1 (5 bases). Trimming left V 7 bases short and J 3 bases short, with 13 bases between. The CDR3 has 14 residues. Germline assignment: CDR1 SNHLY and CDR2 FYNNEI. The CDR3 loop is CASTGDSNNQPQHF. The CDR3 DNA reads as TGTGCCAGCACCGGGGACTCCAACAATCAGCCCCAGCATTTT.

The chain links TRBV30 to TRBJ1-4, with D perhaps TRBD1 (5 bases). Trimming removed 7 bases at V and 5 bases at J, with 14 bases between. The CDR3 extends over 13 amino acids. CDR1 is GTSNPN, CDR2 SVGIG, per germline (reference sequence). CDR3 bases: TGTGCCTTAAAGGGTGGGGGGAATGAAAAACTGTTTTTT. This translates into CALKGGGNEKLFF.

The chain employs TRBV5-1 and TRBJ2-3, with 9 bases that match TRBD2. The CDR3 sequence is 16 residues long. Germline CDR1 and CDR2: SGHRS and YFSETQ. The ends lost 5 bases at V and 0 bases at J; junction bases unmatched: 7. The CDR3 spells CASSSGSSSSTDTQYF. DNA of the CDR3: TGCGCCAGCAGTAGCGGGAGTTCATCGAGCACAGATACGCAGTATTTT.

The rearrangement uses TRBV3-1 (or the pseudogene TRBV3-2) and TRBJ1-1; D remains unclear. Looked up from germline, CDR1 is LGHDT and CDR2 is YNNKEL (reference sequence). The CDR3 contains 14 residues. The germline V and J ends were trimmed by 0 bases and 11 bases, with 16 bases remaining between them. CDR3 bases: TGTGCCAGCAGCCAAGACGGAGGCCTAAGTCGGGCTTTCTTT. It codes for CASSQDGGLSRAFF.

This clone was counted once. The rearrangement links TRBV5-4 to TRBJ2-1; TRBD1 matches 10 bases. This CDR3 contains 18 residues. The V segment lost 4 bases and the J segment 4 bases; nucleotides outside the gene matches: 14. Germline lookup yields CDR1 SGHNT and CDR2 YYREEE (reference sequence). CDR3: CASSPEEGQGPPYNEQFF. Written as DNA, the CDR3 is TGTGCCAGCAGCCCTGAGGAGGGACAGGGGCCTCCTTACAATGAGCAGTTCTTC.

The rearrangement joins TRBV9 to TRBJ1-1; 8 bases align to TRBD1. Trimming took 4 bases from V and 1 from J; bases not matched to a gene: 6. This CDR3 has 15 residues. Per germline, CDR1 SGDLS and CDR2 YYNGEE. CDR3 loop: CASSPTGQGNTEAFF. The CDR3, as DNA: TGTGCCAGCAGCCCTACCGGACAGGGGAACACTGAAGCTTTCTTT.

The chain recombines TRBV9 with TRBJ1-1; maybe TRBD1 (6 bases). The V gene's germline CDR1 is SGDLS and CDR2 YYNGEE. Trimming stripped 5 bases from V and 1 base from J, with 15 bases between. The CDR3 has 15 residues. In DNA form, the CDR3 reads TGTGCCAGCAGTGGGGCAACAGGGAGGAACACTGAAGCTTTCTTT. Protein product: CASSGATGRNTEAFF.

This clone was seen a handful of times. V usage is TRBV4-1 and J usage is TRBJ1-1; D is unresolved. Trimming left V 4 bases short and J 0 bases short, with 6 bases between. The CDR3 consists of 13 residues. Germline assignment: CDR1 MGHRA and CDR2 YSYEKL. Written as DNA, the CDR3 is TGCGCCAGCAGCCGCGGAATGAACACTGAAGCTTTCTTT. Translated: CASSRGMNTEAFF.

The chain employs TRBV15 and TRBJ2-1; the match to TRBD1 covers 11 bases. Germline V gene data show CDR1 as LNHNV and CDR2 as YYDKDF (reference sequence). CDR3 size: 16 residues. V trimming: 1 base; J trimming: 7 bases; junction bases outside the gene matches: 6. CDR3 nucleotide sequence: TGTGCCACCAGCAGAGGCGAGGACAGGGGGCGGAATGAGCAGTTCTTC. Amino acids: CATSRGEDRGRNEQFF.

The chain couples TRBV19 to TRBJ2-1; 8 positions agree with TRBD2. The junction had 6 bases not matched to a gene; V was cut back by 5 bases and J by 3 bases. There are 15 residues in the CDR3. The V gene's germline CDR1 is LNHDA and CDR2 SQIVND (reference sequence). This CDR3 reads CASSQSSGNYNEQFF. The CDR3 DNA follows: TGTGCCAGTAGTCAGAGTAGCGGGAACTACAATGAGCAGTTCTTC.

The V call is TRBV6-5, the J call TRBJ1-5; TRBD1 might be the D (6 bases). Trimming pared 6 bases from V and 7 bases from J, leaving 13 bases between. Looked up from germline, CDR1 is MNHEY and CDR2 is SVGAGI. The length of the CDR3 is 13 residues. The CDR3 spells CASREGEGQPQHF. The CDR3 DNA is TGTGCCAGCAGAGAGGGGGAAGGACAGCCCCAGCATTTT.

V usage is TRBV5-4 and J usage is TRBJ2-1, with 7 bases identical to TRBD1. The CDR3 totals 14 residues. The germline CDR1 and CDR2 sequences are SGHNT and YYREEE (reference sequence). V was pared by 4 bases and J by 7 bases, with 8 bases of the junction left unmatched. CDR3 coding DNA: TGTGCCAGCAGCCATGGACAGGACTGGAATGAGCAGTTCTTC. Amino acid sequence: CASSHGQDWNEQFF.

Only one count was recorded for this clone. The chain has TRBV19 and TRBJ2-2; D gene uncertain. Germline V gene data show CDR1 as LNHDA and CDR2 as SQIVND (reference sequence). Trimming stripped 9 bases from V and 1 base from J, with 9 bases between. The CDR3 spans 13 residues. Here the CDR3 DNA reads TGTGCCAGCACGGCTAGGAACACCGGGGAGCTGTTTTTT. It codes for CASTARNTGELFF.

This clone showed up just once. The chain carries TRBV19 and TRBJ2-1; the match to TRBD2 covers 8 bases. CDR1 and CDR2 from the germline V gene are LNHDA and SQIVND (reference sequence). V lost 2 bases to trimming and J lost 6 bases; unmatched junction nucleotides: 15. CDR3 length: 18 residues. The DNA for the CDR3 is TGTGCCAGTAGTATATGGGCGCTAGCGGGCCAGATGGGCAATGAGCAGTTCTTC. This translates into CASSIWALAGQMGNEQFF.

This sequence joins TRBV6-5 and TRBJ1-6, with D possibly being TRBD1 (5 bases). The CDR3 runs to 14 residues. Germline V gives CDR1 MNHEY, CDR2 SVGAGI. V gave up 6 bases and J gave up 6 bases, with 12 bases separating them. The CDR3 loop is CASRKAGLNSPLHF. CDR3 DNA sequence: TGTGCCAGCAGGAAGGCGGGACTTAATTCACCCCTCCACTTT.

The chain joins TRBV30 to TRBJ1-1; no firm D call. Trimming pared 1 base from V and 5 bases from J, leaving 14 bases between. The germline gives CDR1 GTSNPN, CDR2 SVGIG (reference sequence). This CDR3 is built from 14 residues. The CDR3 coding sequence is TGTGCCTGGAGTGCCCGCGGGAGAGGGACTGAAGCTTTCTTT. Residues: CAWSARGRGTEAFF.

V gene TRBV7-2 combines with J gene TRBJ2-1; D may be TRBD1 (6 bases). The ends were cut back, 5 bases at V and 6 bases at J, with 17 bases in the middle. This CDR3 has 15 amino acids. CDR1 and CDR2 (germline): SGHTA, FQGNSA. The CDR3 bases are TGTGCCAGCAGCACCGGGACACACGGTGGCAATGAGCAGTTCTTC. This translates into CASSTGTHGGNEQFF.

The genes are TRBV19 and TRBJ1-1, with D uncertain. Germline CDR1 LNHDA, CDR2 SQIVND (reference sequence). This CDR3 is built from 14 residues. V shed 6 bases and J shed 4 bases, with 15 bases lying between them. The CDR3 nucleotides read TGTGCCAGTAGGATCGAACCGACGGGCACTGAAGCTTTCTTT. Encoded protein: CASRIEPTGTEAFF.

This chain uses TRBV29-1 with TRBJ1-1; 8 nucleotides agree with TRBD1. The V gene end was trimmed by 7 bases and the J gene end by 0 bases; junction bases not matched to a gene: 10. Germline V gene lookup returns CDR1 SQVTM and CDR2 ANQGSEA. This CDR3 has 15 residues. This CDR3 is CSAETNRGMNTEAFF. The CDR3 region has the DNA TGCAGCGCCGAAACGAACAGGGGGATGAACACTGAAGCTTTCTTT. Drawing the rest from reference TRBV29-1 and TRBJ1-1, the complete variable domain is SAVISQKPSRDICQRGTSLTIQCQVDSQVTMMFWYRQQPGQSLTLIATANQGSEATYESGFVIDKFPISRPNLTFSTLTVSNMSPEDSSIYLCSAETNRGMNTEAFFGQGTRLTVV.

The rearrangement joins TRBV18 to TRBJ2-3; maybe TRBD2 (5 bases). V dropped 3 bases and J dropped 6 bases, with 10 bases sitting between them. Germline V gives CDR1 KGHSH, CDR2 LQKENI. The CDR3 extends over 13 amino acids. The CDR3 spells CASSPLRVDTQYF. The DNA of the CDR3 is TGTGCCAGCTCACCCCTGAGGGTGGATACGCAGTATTTT.

This chain joins TRBV19 and TRBJ1-1, with 7 bases identical to TRBD1. This CDR3 is 12 amino acids long. Germline assignment: CDR1 LNHDA and CDR2 SQIVND (reference sequence). Trimming removed 7 bases from V and 7 bases from J; junction bases left unmatched: 6. CDR3 in amino acids: CASKGGEVEAFF. CDR3 nucleotide sequence: TGTGCCAGTAAAGGGGGCGAGGTTGAAGCTTTCTTT. Full variable domain (rest looked up from reference TRBV19 and TRBJ1-1): DGGITQSPKYLFRKEGQNVTLSCEQNLNHDAMYWYRQDPGQGLRLIYYSQIVNDFQKGDIAEGYSVSREKKESFPLTVTSAQKNPTAFYLCASKGGEVEAFFGQGTRLTVV.

J is TRBJ2-1 and V is TRBV9; TRBD1 might be the D (6 bases). There are 16 residues in the CDR3. V was trimmed by 0 bases and J by 4 bases, leaving 14 bases between them. Per germline, CDR1 SGDLS and CDR2 YYNGEE. CDR3 in DNA: TGTGCCAGCAGCGTAGGAGGGGACACCCAATACAATGAGCAGTTCTTC. This sequence encodes CASSVGGDTQYNEQFF.

This chain joins TRBV19 and TRBJ1-4, with D unclear. CDR1 and CDR2 (germline): LNHDA, SQIVND (reference sequence). Trimming pared 6 bases from V and 1 base from J, leaving 15 bases between. The CDR3 is 16 residues long. This chain's CDR3 is CASRPNAGVTNEKLFF. The CDR3 bases are TGTGCCAGTAGACCGAACGCCGGTGTAACTAATGAAAAACTGTTTTTT.

The rearrangement joins TRBV4-2 to TRBJ2-7; maybe TRBD2 (7 bases). In germline, CDR1 is LGHNA, CDR2 YNFKEQ. The germline V and J ends were trimmed by 4 bases and 5 bases, with 12 bases remaining between them. This CDR3 comprises 13 residues. As DNA, the CDR3 is TGTGCCAGCAGCCTACGAGGGGGGGACGAGCAGTACGTC. Translated, it gives CASSLRGGDEQYV.

The CDR3 DNA sequence: TGTGCCAGCAGCTCAGGGGGCCGCGATGGCTACACCTTC. It translates to CASSSGGRDGYTF. The chain recombines TRBV5-4 with TRBJ1-2; 8 bases align to TRBD1. Germline CDR1 reads SGHNT; CDR2 reads YYREEE (reference sequence). There are 13 residues in the CDR3. The J segment lost 6 bases and the V segment lost 3 bases, leaving 4 bases of the junction unmatched. Based on the CDR3 plus reference TRBV5-4 and TRBJ1-2, the full variable domain is ETGVTQSPTHLIKTRGQQVTLRCSSQSGHNTVSWYQQALGQGPQFIFQYYREEENGRGNFPPRFSGLQFPNYSSELNVNALELDDSALYLCASSSGGRDGYTFGSGTRLTVV.